This T cell receptor beta chain was sequenced in a study of PD-1 blockade in classical Hodgkin lymphoma (dated by TCRdb to between 2020 and 2021). Looking at the study overall: Nivolumab dosing was 3 mg/kg intravenously every 2 weeks, continuing until either disease progression or unacceptable toxicity. The study used CyTOF and TCR beta sequencing to define a peripheral blood immune signature of response to PD-1 blockade in classical Hodgkin lymphoma.

This clone was seen a handful of times. Which antigen it targets is not known. No per-base quality is available; no much larger clone lies one base away. The Qiagen DNeasy kit was used to extract genomic DNA from unsorted PBMCs and from the negatively selected CD4+ and CD8+ fractions. TCR beta CDR3 regions were amplified by immunoSEQ multiplex PCR using primers annealing to V and J segments. A synthetic immune receptor repertoire was used to minimize amplification bias, and remaining bias was computationally removed after sequencing. The published analysis was carried out like this. Custom Python scripts were used to quantify repertoire diversity as the Shannon entropy index. Unsorted, CD4+ and CD8+ repertoires were analyzed separately, except in combined analyses where CD4+ and CD8+ sequences were merged in silico. Clonal expansion was defined as a frequency increase of at least 2-fold after treatment compared with C1D1, and clones undetected at baseline were assigned a pseudocount of 0.5. Singleton clones were defined as clones with 0 or 1 copy at C1D1, and non-singleton clones were defined as clones with 2 or more copies. Clones expanded in unsorted samples were labelled as CD4+, CD8+ or unknown by matching protein sequences in sorted samples from the same patient. Wilcoxon tests on paired samples were used to test changes in diversity from C1D1 to C4D1. The clones in this table, taken by TCRdb from immuneACCESS, are in-frame only. Not every clone is retained; where verified, under half of the shortfall comes from an unresolved V gene, and the cause of the rest is unknown. Clone size and the V and J calls come from that table; the DNA yielded D and trimming. This sample is represented by some 23,000 clones; 81% of them were singletons. Together, the top ten hold around a fifth of the sample.

The time point label of this sample denotes: cycle 2 day 1 (C2D1) of nivolumab. All trial patients had relapsed after autologous stem cell transplantation, with cohorts A, B and C differing in prior brentuximab vedotin exposure. The trial cohort comprised some 60 patients with relapsed/refractory classical Hodgkin lymphoma whose best overall responses were complete response, partial response or progressive disease. Single-agent nivolumab was administered to trial patients in the multi-cohort phase II CheckMate 205 trial. Best overall response was determined by an independent review committee according to the 2007 International Working Group response criteria. PBMCs from the trial were collected at three points: immediately before nivolumab initiation (C1D1), and during therapy at cycle 2 day 1 and cycle 4 day 1. Peripheral blood was collected in 8 mL Vacutainer Cell Preparation Tubes, from which PBMCs were isolated by centrifugation and then cryopreserved.

Broader findings and caveats from the paper: The study covered only a single clinical trial cohort, and the causes of the repertoire differences, possibly disease activity or prior therapy, were still not defined. Patients starting nivolumab less than 1 year after ASCT had lower diversity and were excluded from later analyses to avoid confounding by immune reconstitution. By C4D1, a significant rise was seen in CD4+ TCR diversity but not in CD8+ TCR diversity (p=0.0027 vs p=0.16), and the rise was most apparent among complete responders (p=0.02). Baseline TCR diversity was reported to be lower in newly diagnosed patients than in healthy donors and to be lower still in relapsed/refractory patients. Baseline diversity similar to that of newly diagnosed patients was observed in trial patients achieving complete response, whereas significantly lower diversity was observed in partial responders and progressors.

From V the trimming removes 3 bases and from J it removes 3 bases, while the gene matches leave 4 bases of the junction unaccounted for. CDR1 MGHRA and CDR2 YSYEKL are derived from the germline V gene. The CDR3 goes from the cysteine to the phenylalanine over 14 residues. Just the 42-base CDR3 DNA is kept, in frame starting at base 1. This TCR was sampled from a human donor with classical Hodgkin lymphoma. The V gene is TRBV4-1 and the J gene is TRBJ1-1, with 7 junctional bases fitting TRBD1. Sequenced here: peripheral blood mononuclear cells (PBMCs), sampled before the second cycle of nivolumab. The sequenced DNA is TGCGCCAGCAGCCAGGACAGGACTTACACTGAAGCTTTCTTT. It specifies CASSQDRTYTEAFF.